This TCR beta chain derives from a study of molecular identifiers for immune sequencing clone quantification. Study overall: Replicates partitioned RNA from approximately 20,000 or 100,000 naive CD8 cells into five parts, sequencing four.

Germline V gives CDR1 MNHEY, CDR2 SMNVEV (reference sequence). This CDR3 has 12 amino acids. The authors built bulk TCR libraries by previously described methods with listed TCR primers. TCRdb recomputed calls from the PCR reads with MiXCR, one row per CDR3 protein. The sample lists about 630,000 distinct CDR3 sequences, 25% occurring once. Comment on this clonotype: One end of the junction varies from germline; a read error may be responsible.

Input for naive CD8 libraries was about 18,000 to 1,100,000 sorted cells; the RNA fraction used was 10%, 30% or 50%. Sorting captured naive CD8 T cells as CD8+CD4-CCR7+CD45RA+. The TCR originated in a human donor in good health. Some libraries in this study had Jurkat cell RNA spiked in. V usage is TRBV27 and J usage is TRBJ2-2, with a tentative D call TRBD2 (5 bases). The specimen was naive CD8+ T cells from blood, with Jurkat cell RNA spiked in. Subset specified: FACS-sorted CD8+CD4-CCR7+CD45RA+ naive T cells. The CDR3: CASSLISGEPFF. In nucleotides, the CDR3 is TGTGCCAGCAGTTTAATTTCCGGGGAGCCGTTTTTT.